Listed below are T cell receptor beta chains from one sample, sequenced in a study of T cells in Graves' hyperthyroidism and ophthalmopathy. One entry per CDR3 protein, called by TCRdb with MiXCR from the multiplex PCR reads. The profile shows about 560,000 distinct CDR3 sequences, 40% to 55% of them singletons. The sequenced sample consisted of peripheral blood or thyroid tissue (not recorded which). These TCRs come from a woman under 30 with Graves' hyperthyroidism. The CDR3 runs from the conserved cysteine through the conserved F or W. The D gene is left open where the match is weak. Some rows have no size entry. The others give once, few or many, or a class for an expanded clone.

clone_size: many; v_call: TRBV10-3; d_call: NA; j_call: TRBJ2-6; cdr3_nt: TGTGCCATCAAGGACTCGGCTGGGGCCAACGTCCTGACTTTC; cdr3_aa: CAIKDSAGANVLTF
clone_size: NA; v_call: TRBV10-3; d_call: NA; j_call: TRBJ1-5; cdr3_nt: TGTGCCATCAGTGGGGAGGATCAGCCCCAGCATTTT; cdr3_aa: CAISGEDQPQHF
clone_size: NA; v_call: TRBV9; d_call: NA; j_call: TRBJ1-5; cdr3_nt: TGTGCCAGCAGCCATAAGAGGGCCCAGCCCCAGCATTTT; cdr3_aa: CASSHKRAQPQHF
clone_size: many; v_call: TRBV10-1; d_call: NA; j_call: TRBJ2-6; cdr3_nt: TGCGCCAGCAGCCCTACAAGCTCTGGGGCCAACGTCCTGACTTTC; cdr3_aa: CASSPTSSGANVLTF
clone_size: many; v_call: TRBV9; d_call: TRBD1; j_call: TRBJ1-2; cdr3_nt: TGTGCCAGCAGCGTAGGGACAGGGGGACGCTACACCTTC; cdr3_aa: CASSVGTGGRYTF
clone_size: NA; v_call: TRBV5-1; d_call: NA; j_call: TRBJ2-2; cdr3_nt: TGCGCCAGCAGCCCCCCGGGGCTAGTTAGCACCGGGGAGCTGTTTTTT; cdr3_aa: CASSPPGLVSTGELFF
clone_size: NA; v_call: TRBV29-1; d_call: TRBD1; j_call: TRBJ1-1; cdr3_nt: TGCAGCATTGGGGACAGGGAGGAATATGAACATGAAGCTTTCTTT; cdr3_aa: CSIGDREEYEHEAFF
clone_size: NA; v_call: TRBV7-9; d_call: NA; j_call: TRBJ2-5; cdr3_nt: TGTGCCAGCAGCCCGGCGAGGCAGGTTCAAGAGACCCAGTACTTC; cdr3_aa: CASSPARQVQETQYF
clone_size: NA; v_call: TRBV7-8; d_call: TRBD2; j_call: TRBJ2-5; cdr3_nt: TGTGCCAGCAGTTGGACTAGCGGGAGTGAGACCCAGTACTTC; cdr3_aa: CASSWTSGSETQYF
clone_size: many; v_call: TRBV29-1; d_call: TRBD2; j_call: TRBJ2-5; cdr3_nt: TGCAGCGTTAGTGCGGGAGAAGAGACCCAGTACTTC; cdr3_aa: CSVSAGEETQYF
clone_size: NA; v_call: TRBV29-1; d_call: TRBD1; j_call: TRBJ2-7; cdr3_nt: TGCAGCGTAGAAATAACCACCCCCTGGACAGGGAACCTCTACGAGCAGTACTTC; cdr3_aa: CSVEITTPWTGNLYEQYF
clone_size: NA; v_call: TRBV29-1; d_call: NA; j_call: TRBJ1-2; cdr3_nt: TGCAGCGTCTACGACAGGCGCCCCTATGGCTACACCTTC; cdr3_aa: CSVYDRRPYGYTF
clone_size: many; v_call: TRBV12-3/TRBV12-4; d_call: NA; j_call: TRBJ1-2; cdr3_nt: TGTGCCAGCAGTTATGACGTGGTCGGGGGGGGCTACACCTTC; cdr3_aa: CASSYDVVGGGYTF
clone_size: NA; v_call: TRBV15; d_call: NA; j_call: TRBJ2-7; cdr3_nt: TGTGCCACCAGCCGCGCCGGGACGGTCTCCTACGAGCAGTACTTC; cdr3_aa: CATSRAGTVSYEQYF
clone_size: once; v_call: TRBV10-3; d_call: TRBD1; j_call: TRBJ2-7; cdr3_nt: TGTGCCAGCAAAAATTATCGGACAGGGGGATACGAGCAGTACTTC; cdr3_aa: CASKNYRTGGYEQYF
clone_size: NA; v_call: TRBV7-9; d_call: TRBD2; j_call: TRBJ2-7; cdr3_nt: TGTGCCAGCACCTCACTAGCGGGAGGTCTTAATGAGCAGTACTTC; cdr3_aa: CASTSLAGGLNEQYF
clone_size: NA; v_call: TRBV7-9; d_call: NA; j_call: TRBJ1-4; cdr3_nt: TGTGCCAGCAGAGCGAGGGGGGGGACATCAACTAATGAAAAACTGTTTTTT; cdr3_aa: CASRARGGTSTNEKLFF
clone_size: NA; v_call: TRBV5-1; d_call: TRBD2; j_call: TRBJ2-2; cdr3_nt: TGCGCCAGCAAGTCCGCGGGAGGGTACACCGGGGAGCTGTTTTTT; cdr3_aa: CASKSAGGYTGELFF
clone_size: NA; v_call: TRBV7-9; d_call: NA; j_call: TRBJ1-1; cdr3_nt: TGTGCCAGCAGCTTGGCCGTGGGGGGGAACACTGAAGCTTTCTTT; cdr3_aa: CASSLAVGGNTEAFF
clone_size: many; v_call: TRBV2; d_call: NA; j_call: TRBJ1-2; cdr3_nt: TGTGCCAGCAGTGTGACCGGTGGGGGCTACACCTTC; cdr3_aa: CASSVTGGGYTF
clone_size: NA; v_call: TRBV2; d_call: NA; j_call: TRBJ2-7; cdr3_nt: TGTGCCAGCAGGGACATAAAGACGACCTACGAGCAGTACTTC; cdr3_aa: CASRDIKTTYEQYF
clone_size: many; v_call: TRBV29-1; d_call: NA; j_call: TRBJ2-7; cdr3_nt: TGCAGCGTCGGTTTCAAGGGAAGCTCCTACGAGCAGTACTTC; cdr3_aa: CSVGFKGSSYEQYF
clone_size: NA; v_call: TRBV29-1; d_call: NA; j_call: TRBJ2-2; cdr3_nt: TGCAGCCAAGTAGGCCAGGGGAACACCGGGGAGCTGTTTTTT; cdr3_aa: CSQVGQGNTGELFF
clone_size: many; v_call: TRBV2; d_call: TRBD1; j_call: TRBJ1-5; cdr3_nt: TGTGCCAGCGGTGACAGGGCTCGCAATCAGCCCCAGCATTTT; cdr3_aa: CASGDRARNQPQHF
clone_size: few; v_call: TRBV29-1; d_call: TRBD1; j_call: TRBJ1-5; cdr3_nt: TGCAGCGTTCTGCCGGGACAGGGGCTTCATGAGACCCAGCATTTT; cdr3_aa: CSVLPGQGLHETQHF
clone_size: many; v_call: TRBV5-1; d_call: TRBD1; j_call: TRBJ1-1; cdr3_nt: TGCGCCAGCAGCTCACAACCGGGACAGCTTAACACTGAAGCTTTCTTT; cdr3_aa: CASSSQPGQLNTEAFF
clone_size: NA; v_call: TRBV9; d_call: NA; j_call: TRBJ2-5; cdr3_nt: TGTGCCAGCAGCGTAGACGGAGGGGATGGAGAGACCCAGTACTTC; cdr3_aa: CASSVDGGDGETQYF
clone_size: many; v_call: TRBV20-1; d_call: NA; j_call: TRBJ1-4; cdr3_nt: TGCAGTGCTACACAGGGTGTCGCTGAAAAACTGTTTTTT; cdr3_aa: CSATQGVAEKLFF
clone_size: NA; v_call: TRBV25-1; d_call: NA; j_call: TRBJ1-1; cdr3_nt: TGTGCCAGCAGGCAGGTTTCAATTGACACTGAAGCTTTCTTT; cdr3_aa: CASRQVSIDTEAFF
clone_size: few; v_call: TRBV5-1; d_call: NA; j_call: TRBJ1-3; cdr3_nt: TGCGCCAGCAGCTTGACAGGGCCCGGAAACACCATATATTTT; cdr3_aa: CASSLTGPGNTIYF
clone_size: NA; v_call: TRBV10-3; d_call: NA; j_call: TRBJ1-2; cdr3_nt: TGTGCCAGCAGGGACCTAATTAACACGGGTGGAGGCTACACCTTC; cdr3_aa: CASRDLINTGGGYTF
clone_size: NA; v_call: TRBV10-3; d_call: NA; j_call: TRBJ1-5; cdr3_nt: TGTGCCATCAGTTTAGGACAGAAGCAGCCCCAGCATTTT; cdr3_aa: CAISLGQKQPQHF
clone_size: few; v_call: TRBV10-3; d_call: TRBD1; j_call: TRBJ1-2; cdr3_nt: TGTGCCAGCAGTGAACAGGGGTCCGGGACTAACTATGGCTACACCTTC; cdr3_aa: CASSEQGSGTNYGYTF
clone_size: NA; v_call: TRBV5-1; d_call: NA; j_call: TRBJ2-7; cdr3_nt: TGCGCCAGCACCGGGACTGGACACTCCTACGAGCAGTACTTC; cdr3_aa: CASTGTGHSYEQYF
clone_size: few; v_call: TRBV7-2; d_call: TRBD2; j_call: TRBJ2-7; cdr3_nt: TGTGCCAGCAGCCCCAGTAGCGGGAGTACTTACGAGCAGTACTTC; cdr3_aa: CASSPSSGSTYEQYF
clone_size: few; v_call: TRBV5-1; d_call: NA; j_call: TRBJ1-1; cdr3_nt: TGCGCCAGCAGCTTGGGGGGATCGGCCACTGAAGCTTTCTTT; cdr3_aa: CASSLGGSATEAFF
clone_size: once; v_call: TRBV2; d_call: NA; j_call: TRBJ1-2; cdr3_nt: TGTGCCACCAGCAGCGGGACACATAACTATGGCTACACCTTC; cdr3_aa: CATSSGTHNYGYTF
clone_size: few; v_call: TRBV10-3; d_call: NA; j_call: TRBJ2-7; cdr3_nt: TGTGCCATCAGTGAGAAGCGTCATCCCACGTACGAGCAGTACTTC; cdr3_aa: CAISEKRHPTYEQYF
clone_size: many; v_call: TRBV7-9; d_call: NA; j_call: TRBJ1-3; cdr3_nt: TGTGCCAGCACGATAGGGGTTGGAAACACCATATATTTT; cdr3_aa: CASTIGVGNTIYF
clone_size: NA; v_call: TRBV29-1; d_call: NA; j_call: TRBJ1-6; cdr3_nt: TGCAGCTCCTATAATTCACCCCTCCACTTT; cdr3_aa: CSSYNSPLHF
clone_size: once; v_call: TRBV25-1; d_call: NA; j_call: TRBJ1-4; cdr3_nt: TGTGCCAGCAGTGAATCTTTTTTGGACAGAGATGAAAAACTGTTTTTT; cdr3_aa: CASSESFLDRDEKLFF
clone_size: NA; v_call: TRBV7-8; d_call: TRBD1; j_call: TRBJ2-7; cdr3_nt: TGTGCCAGCAGCTCGCGGGACAGGGCTTCCTACGAGCAGTACTTC; cdr3_aa: CASSSRDRASYEQYF
clone_size: NA; v_call: TRBV24-1; d_call: TRBD2; j_call: TRBJ2-7; cdr3_nt: TGTGCCACCAGTGATTCCCACTGGGGGACTAGCGGGACGAGCTCCTACGAGCAGTACTTC; cdr3_aa: CATSDSHWGTSGTSSYEQYF
clone_size: NA; v_call: TRBV20-1; d_call: TRBD1; j_call: TRBJ1-1; cdr3_nt: TGCAGTGCTAGAGTTCAGGGGGCCGGGAACACTGAAGCTTTCTTT; cdr3_aa: CSARVQGAGNTEAFF
clone_size: NA; v_call: TRBV4-3; d_call: NA; j_call: TRBJ1-4; cdr3_nt: TGCGCCAGCAGCCAAGCCGGGTCCGCCGGTGCAACTAATGAAAAACTGTTTTTT; cdr3_aa: CASSQAGSAGATNEKLFF
clone_size: NA; v_call: TRBV15; d_call: TRBD1; j_call: TRBJ2-7; cdr3_nt: TGTGCCACCAGCAGAGATACGTCCGGGACAGCCTACGAGCAGTACTTC; cdr3_aa: CATSRDTSGTAYEQYF
clone_size: NA; v_call: TRBV20-1; d_call: NA; j_call: TRBJ1-2; cdr3_nt: TGCAGGGGCAAGGACAGAAGGGGTGGCCACACCTTC; cdr3_aa: CRGKDRRGGHTF
clone_size: few; v_call: TRBV5-1; d_call: NA; j_call: TRBJ1-1; cdr3_nt: TGCGCCAGCAGCACCCGGACGGTGAACACTGAAGCTTTCTTT; cdr3_aa: CASSTRTVNTEAFF
clone_size: NA; v_call: TRBV2; d_call: NA; j_call: TRBJ2-6; cdr3_nt: TGTGCCAGCAGCTTAGCAAACGGGGCCAACGTCCTGACTTTC; cdr3_aa: CASSLANGANVLTF
clone_size: NA; v_call: TRBV24-1; d_call: TRBD1; j_call: TRBJ1-2; cdr3_nt: TGTGCCAGCAGCCAGACCGGGACAGGGGTCTATGGCTACACCTTC; cdr3_aa: CASSQTGTGVYGYTF
clone_size: NA; v_call: TRBV15; d_call: NA; j_call: TRBJ2-1; cdr3_nt: TGTGCCACCAGCAGAGATCATTTCAATGAGCAGTTCTTC; cdr3_aa: CATSRDHFNEQFF